The entry below gives a single TCR beta chain sequence along with its context. Its antigen is undetermined. The data derive from a study of cytotoxic CD8 clonotypes in ibrutinib-treated CLL. Libraries were prepared by immunoSEQ multiplex PCR; TCRdb keeps only in-frame clonotypes and omits some of them. The table has roughly 130,000 clones, approximately 90% seen once. Whole-study findings and limits: Among the clonotypes, public ones were uncommon and contracted or held stable on treatment. A rise in clonality was seen at ibrutinib response, and a fall back toward baseline was seen at progression. Collection times varied between progressing and sustained-remission patients.

The CDR3 sequence is 13 residues long. The germline V and J ends were trimmed by 3 bases and 8 bases, with 11 bases remaining between them. In germline, CDR1 is LNHDA, CDR2 SQIVND (reference sequence). This chain connects TRBV19 to TRBJ1-5; D is unresolved. This TCR came from a human donor with chronic lymphocytic leukemia. Sequenced material: PBMCs, taken after 12 months of ibrutinib treatment. In DNA, the CDR3 is TGTGCCAGTAGTATCTGGGAAGGGAAGCCCCAGCATTTT. Translating it yields CASSIWEGKPQHF.